One and the same sample provided the 11 T cell receptor beta chains below, sequenced in a study of control samples from healthy donors and cancer patients. The assay was immunoSEQ multiplex PCR, and TCRdb's table has in-frame clones only and misses some. In the table there are around 140,000 clones, 80% to 95% of which are singletons. Sequencing was carried out using blood. These receptors came from a young man in good health.

This clone showed up many times. This chain links TRBV6-2 or TRBV6-3 with TRBJ2-2; D is uncertain. Germline assignment: CDR1 MNHEY and CDR2 SVGEGT. This CDR3 contains 16 residues. V gave up 6 bases and J gave up 2 bases, with 16 bases separating them. This CDR3 is CASSESRPTNTGELFF. DNA for the CDR3: TGTGCCAGCAGCGAGAGCCGCCCTACCAACACCGGGGAGCTGTTTTTT.

The J gene is TRBJ2-3, the V gene TRBV27, with a possible D match to TRBD2 (6 bases). Germline V gives CDR1 MNHEY, CDR2 SMNVEV (reference sequence). Trimming stripped 7 bases from V and 3 bases from J, with 17 bases between. The CDR3 covers 15 residues. The CDR3 protein is CASILDPGRTDTQYF. The CDR3 DNA follows: TGTGCCAGCATCCTGGACCCAGGGAGGACAGATACGCAGTATTTT.

The chain joins TRBV27 to TRBJ1-5; D remains unclear. Germline V CDR1 and CDR2: MNHEY, SMNVEV (reference sequence). The CDR3 covers 16 residues. V lost 2 bases, J lost 4 bases, and 15 bases lay in between. CDR3 in DNA: TGTGCCAGCAGTTTAAGGGCCCACCCTCGGAATCAGCCCCAGCATTTT. Its translation: CASSLRAHPRNQPQHF.

The chain links TRBV7-3 to TRBJ2-3; D uncertain. This CDR3 is built from 14 residues. Trimming removed 3 bases from V and 0 bases from J, with 7 bases in between. Germline loops: CDR1 SGHTA, CDR2 FQGTGA. CDR3 nucleotides: TGTGCCAGCAGCTTTGCGGTTAGCACAGATACGCAGTATTTT. As protein: CASSFAVSTDTQYF.

The chain has TRBV11-2 and TRBJ1-2; D may be TRBD1 (5 bases). V gave up 2 bases and J gave up 7 bases, with 17 bases separating them. Germline V gene sequence: CDR1 SGHAT, CDR2 FQNNGV. CDR3 length: 15 amino acids. The CDR3 bases are TGTGCCAGCAGCTTACCTGGGACCCCAAAGGGTGGCTACACCTTC. This gives the protein CASSLPGTPKGGYTF.

The V gene is TRBV15, the J gene TRBJ1-1; 7 bases are shared with TRBD1. Germline CDR1 and CDR2: LNHNV and YYDKDF (reference sequence). The length of the CDR3 is 15 residues. V shed 1 base, J shed 1 base, and the junction held 3 bases outside the gene matches. CDR3 sequence (DNA): TGTGCCACCAGCAGAGTGGGGACAGCGAACACTGAAGCTTTCTTT. Its protein is CATSRVGTANTEAFF.

The genes are TRBV29-1 and TRBJ2-7; TRBD2 matches at 7 bases. The CDR3 extends over 13 amino acids. V lost 3 bases to trimming and J lost 6 bases; unmatched junction nucleotides: 8. Germline values: CDR1 SQVTM, CDR2 ANQGSEA. The CDR3 reads CSVDEGGPSEQYF. CDR3 in DNA: TGCAGCGTTGATGAGGGAGGGCCCTCCGAGCAGTACTTC.

The chain uses TRBV7-2 and TRBJ1-5; D not certain. Looked up from germline, CDR1 is SGHTA and CDR2 is FQGNSA. This CDR3 spans 12 amino acids. V lost 4 bases and J 4 bases, leaving 5 bases between the germline ends. The CDR3 spells CASSSGNQPQHF. The CDR3 DNA is TGTGCCAGCAGCTCGGGGAATCAGCCCCAGCATTTT.

This rearrangement joins TRBV9 to TRBJ2-5; 10 bases fit TRBD2. The CDR3 covers 17 residues. V lost 3 bases and J lost 4; bases outside the gene matches: 12. Germline-derived CDR1 and CDR2 are SGDLS and YYNGEE. CDR3 sequence reads: CASSDKREGGDRETQYF. The CDR3 coding sequence is TGTGCCAGCAGCGATAAGCGGGAGGGCGGGGACCGAGAGACCCAGTACTTC.

This clone was picked up a small number of times. This sequence joins TRBV11-3 and TRBJ2-7; perhaps TRBD2 as D (5 bases). Germline loops: CDR1 SGHNT, CDR2 YENEEA. The CDR3 loop spans 14 amino acids. V was clipped by 3 bases and J by 5 bases, with 14 bases between them. This CDR3 is CASSLGGLAHEQYF. As DNA, the CDR3 is TGTGCCAGCAGCTTGGGTGGACTCGCCCACGAGCAGTACTTC.

This clone was picked up one time. The chain uses TRBV5-1 and TRBJ2-7, with D possibly TRBD2 on 5 matching bases. CDR3 size: 15 residues. V lost 4 bases and J lost 6, with 20 bases in between. Germline loops: CDR1 SGHRS, CDR2 YFSETQ. CDR3 DNA: TGCGCCAGCAGCCCCGGAGGCTCGAGAGCTGTCGAGCAGTACTTC. Translated, it gives CASSPGGSRAVEQYF. Together with reference TRBV5-1 and TRBJ2-7, the CDR3 gives the full variable domain: KAGVTQTPRYLIKTRGQQVTLSCSPISGHRSVSWYQQTPGQGLQFLFEYFSETQRNKGNFPGRFSGRQFSNSRSEMNVSTLELGDSALYLCASSPGGSRAVEQYFGPGTRLTVT.